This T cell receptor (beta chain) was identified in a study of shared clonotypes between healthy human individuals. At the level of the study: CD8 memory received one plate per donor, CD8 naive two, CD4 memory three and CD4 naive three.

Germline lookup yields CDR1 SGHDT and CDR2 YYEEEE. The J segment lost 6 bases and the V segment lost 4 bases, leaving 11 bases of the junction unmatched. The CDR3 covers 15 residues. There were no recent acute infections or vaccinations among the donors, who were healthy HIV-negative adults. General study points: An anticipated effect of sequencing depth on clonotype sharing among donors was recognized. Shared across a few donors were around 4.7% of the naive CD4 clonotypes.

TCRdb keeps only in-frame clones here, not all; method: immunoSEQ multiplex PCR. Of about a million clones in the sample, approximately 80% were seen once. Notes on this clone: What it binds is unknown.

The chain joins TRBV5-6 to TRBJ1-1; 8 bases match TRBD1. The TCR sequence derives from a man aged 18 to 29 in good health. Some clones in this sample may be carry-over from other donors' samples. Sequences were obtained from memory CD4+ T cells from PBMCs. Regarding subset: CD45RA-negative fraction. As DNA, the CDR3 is TGTGCCAGCAGCCCCCAGACAGGGGTATCGCCTGAAGCTTTCTTT. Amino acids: CASSPQTGVSPEAFF.